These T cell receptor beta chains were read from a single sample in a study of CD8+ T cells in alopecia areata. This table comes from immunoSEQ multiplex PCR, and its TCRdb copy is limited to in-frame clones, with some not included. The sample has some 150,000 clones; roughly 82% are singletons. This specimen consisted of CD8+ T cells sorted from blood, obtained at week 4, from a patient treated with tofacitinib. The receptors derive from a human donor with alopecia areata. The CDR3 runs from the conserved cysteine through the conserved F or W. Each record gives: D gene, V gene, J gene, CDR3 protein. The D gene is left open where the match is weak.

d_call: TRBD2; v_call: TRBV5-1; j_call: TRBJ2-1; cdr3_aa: CASRYTSGGTYNEQFF
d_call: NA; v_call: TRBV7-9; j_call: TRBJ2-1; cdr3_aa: CASSLGGEYNEQFF
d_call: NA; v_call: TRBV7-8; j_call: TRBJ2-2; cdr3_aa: CASSHRTGELFF
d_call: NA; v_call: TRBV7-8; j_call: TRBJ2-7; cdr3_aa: CASSYASGSTYEQYF
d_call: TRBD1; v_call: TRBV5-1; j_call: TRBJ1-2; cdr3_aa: CASSLKGTEGYTF
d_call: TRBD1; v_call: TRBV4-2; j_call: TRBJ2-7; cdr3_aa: CASSQGTGAAYEQYF
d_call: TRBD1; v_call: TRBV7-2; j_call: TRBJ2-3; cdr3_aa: CASSRSTGGADTQYF
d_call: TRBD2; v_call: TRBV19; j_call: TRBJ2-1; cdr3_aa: CASSPGGGLNNEQFF
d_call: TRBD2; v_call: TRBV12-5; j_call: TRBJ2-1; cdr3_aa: CASGFGSGGDNEQFF
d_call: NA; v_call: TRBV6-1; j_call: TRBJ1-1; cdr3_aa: CASRENTEAFF
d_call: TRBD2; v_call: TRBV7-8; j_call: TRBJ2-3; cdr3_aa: CASRLSRGGEDTQYF
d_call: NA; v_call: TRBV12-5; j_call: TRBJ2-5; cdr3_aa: CASGGTTETQYF